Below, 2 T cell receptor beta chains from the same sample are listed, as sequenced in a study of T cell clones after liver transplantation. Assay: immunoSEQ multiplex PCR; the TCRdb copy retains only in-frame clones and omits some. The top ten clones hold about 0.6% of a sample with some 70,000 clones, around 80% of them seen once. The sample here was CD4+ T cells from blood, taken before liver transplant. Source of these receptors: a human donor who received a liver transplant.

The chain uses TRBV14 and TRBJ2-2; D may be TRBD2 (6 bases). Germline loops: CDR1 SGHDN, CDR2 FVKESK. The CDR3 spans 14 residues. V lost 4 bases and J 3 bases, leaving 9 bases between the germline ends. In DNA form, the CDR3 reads TGTGCCAGCAGCCGACTAGTAGACACCGGGGAGCTGTTTTTT. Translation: CASSRLVDTGELFF.

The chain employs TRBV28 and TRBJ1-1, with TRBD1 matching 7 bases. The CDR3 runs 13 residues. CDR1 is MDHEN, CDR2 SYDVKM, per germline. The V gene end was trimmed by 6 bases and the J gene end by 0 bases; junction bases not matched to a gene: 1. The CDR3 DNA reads TGTGCCAGCAGCAGGGGGATGAACACTGAAGCTTTCTTT. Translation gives CASSRGMNTEAFF.